This T cell receptor beta chain was sequenced for a study of T cell changes during pregnancy in multiple sclerosis. On this clone: At one boundary the junction diverges from the germline segment, which might be a read error.

The CDR3 runs to 15 residues. CDR1 SSHAT and CDR2 FNYEAQ come from the germline V gene (reference sequence). TCRdb's table, derived via immunoSEQ multiplex PCR, lists solely in-frame clones and lacks some. Of 40,000 to 45,000 clones detected, 85% to 90% appear once; the ten largest clones hold about 1.2%. The chain carries TRBV7-7 and TRBJ2-2; possible D gene TRBD2, 6 bases. The material was CD4+ T cells from peripheral blood mononuclear cells, obtained in the first trimester of pregnancy. The sequence was collected from a female donor with multiple sclerosis, enrolled in a pregnancy study. In nucleotides, the CDR3 is TGTGCTAGCAGCCCCGGGACTTTGAACACCGGGGAGCTGTTTTTT. This codes for CASSPGTLNTGELFF.